This entry is about one TCR beta chain. Its antigen is undetermined. The assay was immunoSEQ multiplex PCR, and TCRdb's table has in-frame clones only and misses some. This sample has 2.3 million or so clones, with over 90% found just once. The germline V gene has CDR1 SEHNR and CDR2 FQNEAQ (reference sequence). Trimming took 3 bases from V and 6 from J; bases not matched to a gene: 9. The CDR3 loop spans 16 amino acids. The sample comes from a study of shared clonotypes between healthy human individuals. Study-wide findings and caveats: Non-shared clonotypes displayed generation probabilities falling below those of clonotypes present in all four donors.

The sequence came from a man between 18 and 29 years old in good health. Some clones in this sample may be carry-over from other donors' samples. The chain carries TRBV7-9 and TRBJ2-1; TRBD2 matches 9 bases. The sample comprised naive CD4+ T cells from PBMCs. Subset denoted: CD45RA+ positively selected. The CDR3 sequence: CASSFSGSRSGNEQFF. The CDR3 coding sequence is TGTGCCAGCAGCTTTAGCGGGAGCCGGAGCGGCAATGAGCAGTTCTTC.